The next 19 T cell receptor beta chains were all read from a single sample in a study of identical twins. A single record per CDR3 protein comes from TCRdb applying MiXCR to the 5' RACE reads. Counted here are 400,000 to 650,000 distinct CDR3 sequences, about 20% occurring once; the ten biggest clones make up 0.8% to 1%. This sample also appeared in a second study, on T cells expressing NK-cell markers.

The sample consisted of CD4+ T cells sorted from blood. These receptors originate from a woman aged 18-29 years in good health.

This clonotype appeared many times. This chain connects TRBV11-2 to TRBJ2-1; 8 bases fit TRBD2. Germline lookup yields CDR1 SGHAT and CDR2 FQNNGV. The J segment lost 5 bases and the V segment lost 7 bases, leaving 7 bases of the junction unmatched. The CDR3 consists of 14 residues. The CDR3 bases are TGTGCCAGCATGACGGGGGGGCCTAACAATGAGCAGTTCTTC. It specifies CASMTGGPNNEQFF.

The sample holds a few counts of this clonotype. The V and J genes are TRBV14 and TRBJ2-7; D might be TRBD1 (7 bases). Trimming took 2 bases from V and 2 from J, leaving 16 bases between them. This CDR3 has 16 amino acids. CDR1 is SGHDN and CDR2 is FVKESK in the germline V gene. In DNA form, the CDR3 reads TGTGCCAGCAGCCAAAGTTGGTGGAGGGGGCCCTACGAGCAGTACTTC. It specifies CASSQSWWRGPYEQYF.

This clonotype was observed a handful of times. The chain employs TRBV5-5 and TRBJ1-6, with 7 bases lining up with TRBD1. In germline, CDR1 is SGHKS, CDR2 YYEKEE (reference sequence). The CDR3 length is 17 residues. Trimming removed 4 bases from V and 7 bases from J; junction bases left unmatched: 14. CDR3 amino acids: CASSHADRTGLNSPLHF. As DNA, the CDR3 is TGTGCCAGCAGCCACGCCGACCGGACAGGCTTAAATTCACCCCTCCACTTT. The full variable domain, its missing parts supplied by reference TRBV5-5 and TRBJ1-6, is DAGVTQSPTHLIKTRGQQVTLRCSPISGHKSVSWYQQVLGQGPQFIFQYYEKEERGRGNFPDRFSARQFPNYSSELNVNALLLGDSALYLCASSHADRTGLNSPLHFGNGTRLTVT.

This clonotype was seen a few times. This chain connects TRBV5-1 to TRBJ2-1, with TRBD2 identical over 7 bases. V lost 0 bases, J lost 4 bases, and 10 bases stayed unmatched. Looked up from germline, CDR1 is SGHRS and CDR2 is YFSETQ. The CDR3 length is 17 residues. CDR3 region: CASSLGVGTGGYNEQFF. The CDR3 DNA sequence: TGCGCCAGCAGCTTGGGGGTCGGAACGGGAGGATACAATGAGCAGTTCTTC. Full variable domain (missing parts from reference TRBV5-1 and TRBJ2-1): KAGVTQTPRYLIKTRGQQVTLSCSPISGHRSVSWYQQTPGQGLQFLFEYFSETQRNKGNFPGRFSGRQFSNSRSEMNVSTLELGDSALYLCASSLGVGTGGYNEQFFGPGTRLTVL.

As concerns this clonotype: A much larger clone differs from this one at a single base, so this may be a read error. The chain combines TRBV5-1 with TRBJ2-7; D not certain. Germline values: CDR1 SGHRS, CDR2 YFSETQ. V was clipped by 0 bases and J by 3 bases, with 10 bases between them. This CDR3 has 14 residues. The CDR3 loop reads CASSLEVRGYEQYF. The CDR3 DNA reads as TGCGCCAGCAGCTTGGAAGTAAGAGGCTACGAGCAGTACTTC.

The sample holds a few counts of this clonotype. V gene TRBV7-6 combines with J gene TRBJ2-7, with D perhaps matching TRBD2 (6 bases). V dropped 6 bases and J dropped 2 bases, with 11 bases sitting between them. Germline V CDR1 and CDR2: SGHVS, FNYEAQ. This CDR3 is 13 amino acids long. The CDR3 loop reads CASRRGAAYEQYF. The DNA of the CDR3 is TGTGCCAGCAGGCGCGGGGCCGCCTACGAGCAGTACTTC.

The chain has TRBV7-9 and TRBJ2-5; 8 positions match TRBD2. Germline lookup yields CDR1 SEHNR and CDR2 FQNEAQ (reference sequence). There are 14 residues in the CDR3. With 5 bases clipped from V and 4 bases from J, the junction kept 6 bases outside the gene matches. CDR3 nucleotides: TGTGCCAGCAGCATCTACCTAGCGGGAGAGACCCAGTACTTC. Its protein is CASSIYLAGETQYF.

This clonotype was detected many times. The V call is TRBV5-1, the J call TRBJ2-3; no reliable D call. The CDR3 consists of 12 residues. Germline values: CDR1 SGHRS, CDR2 YFSETQ. The V gene lost 4 bases and the J gene lost 7 bases, with 10 bases spanning the gap. For the CDR3, the DNA is TGCGCCAGCAGCCTCCTAGGTAATACGCAGTATTTT. Its protein product is CASSLLGNTQYF.

The chain joins TRBV7-2 to TRBJ2-3, with unresolved D. The CDR3 length is 16 residues. Trimming took off 2 bases at V and 8 bases at J, with 20 bases between the two ends. Germline V gene lookup returns CDR1 SGHTA and CDR2 FQGNSA. This chain's CDR3 is CASSLNLQSRLGTQYF. The CDR3 coding sequence is TGTGCCAGCAGCTTAAATCTCCAATCCAGACTTGGTACGCAGTATTTT.

The table lists this clonotype with a few counts. V and J are TRBV7-2 and TRBJ2-1; D gene uncertain. This CDR3 has 13 residues. V gave up 2 bases and J gave up 14 bases, with 16 bases separating them. Germline assignment: CDR1 SGHTA and CDR2 FQGNSA. The CDR3 spells CASSLNSLGNEFF. In DNA form, the CDR3 reads TGTGCCAGCAGCTTAAACTCTCTGGGCAATGAGTTCTTC.

The rearrangement uses TRBV4-1 and TRBJ2-1; no firm D call. The CDR3 length is 13 residues. Germline loops: CDR1 MGHRA, CDR2 YSYEKL. Trimming cost V 1 base and J 6 bases, with 7 bases left between them. This chain's CDR3 is CASSQGPRNEQFF. In DNA, the CDR3 is TGCGCCAGCAGCCAAGGACCCCGCAATGAGCAGTTCTTC.

The rearrangement links TRBV20-1 to TRBJ1-6; 7 bases line up with TRBD1. Germline V gene sequence: CDR1 DFQATT, CDR2 SNEGSKA (reference sequence). The CDR3 consists of 14 residues. J gave up 7 bases and V 2 bases, and 5 bases lay outside the gene matches. The CDR3, as DNA: TGCAGTGCTAGACGTTCAGGGGGGAATTCACCCCTCCACTTT. Its translation is CSARRSGGNSPLHF.

This clonotype turned up a few times. The V gene is TRBV20-1, the J gene TRBJ2-7; D is perhaps TRBD1 (7 bases). From germline, CDR1 is DFQATT and CDR2 SNEGSKA (reference sequence). The CDR3 sequence is 14 residues long. V was pared by 3 bases and J by 4 bases, with 16 bases between. CDR3 in amino acids: CSASQRQGLYEQYF. In DNA form, the CDR3 reads TGCAGTGCTAGTCAGCGACAGGGACTTTACGAGCAGTACTTC.

The V call is TRBV11-3, the J call TRBJ1-4; D not resolved. The V gene's germline CDR1 is SGHNT and CDR2 YENEEA. CDR3 length equals 10 residues. The germline V and J ends were trimmed by 11 bases and 8 bases, with 9 bases remaining between them. The CDR3 region has the DNA TGTGCCTCCCGCCCCGAAAAACTGTTTTTT. Its translation: CASRPEKLFF.

This chain links TRBV5-1 with TRBJ2-3, with no clear D. The V end lost 0 bases, the J end lost 2 bases, and 10 bases lay between the germline ends. The CDR3 totals 15 residues. Germline CDR1 and CDR2: SGHRS and YFSETQ. CDR3 bases: TGCGCCAGCAGCTTGGACTTCCCGCACACAGATACGCAGTATTTT. Amino acids: CASSLDFPHTDTQYF.

The V call is TRBV7-2, the J call TRBJ2-5; D might be TRBD2 (6 bases). Germline V CDR1 and CDR2: SGHTA, FQGNSA. The CDR3 is 15 amino acids. Trimming removed 5 bases at V and 4 bases at J, with 17 bases between. The CDR3 loop is CASSPRASARETQYF. The CDR3 DNA sequence: TGTGCCAGCAGCCCACGGGCTAGCGCGAGAGAGACCCAGTACTTC.

This clonotype was counted a few times. The chain couples TRBV11-2 to TRBJ2-4, with D possibly matching TRBD1 (6 bases). Germline lookup yields CDR1 SGHAT and CDR2 FQNNGV. The CDR3 has 15 residues. V shed 5 bases and J shed 5 bases, with 16 bases lying between them. For the CDR3, the DNA is TGTGCCAGCAGCACGACGACAGGCGGACAAAACATTCAGTACTTC. Its protein product is CASSTTTGGQNIQYF.

There are a few counts of this clonotype. The chain links TRBV12-3 or TRBV12-4 to TRBJ2-3; 8 positions match TRBD2. J gave up 1 base and V 1 base, and 4 bases lay outside the gene matches. The CDR3 length is 16 residues. The CDR3 DNA reads TGTGCCAGCAGTTTAGGACTAGCGTATGGCACAGATACGCAGTATTTT. This translates into CASSLGLAYGTDTQYF.

This clonotype occurred a few times. The chain is built from TRBV7-2 and TRBJ1-5, with 9 bases identical to TRBD1. CDR3 length: 14 residues. Trimming at V came to 5 bases and at J to 6 bases, leaving 5 bases not matched to a gene. From germline, CDR1 is SGHTA and CDR2 FQGNSA. CDR3 coding DNA: TGTGCCAGCAGCCCCGACAGGGGGGGTCAGCCCCAGCATTTT. Protein: CASSPDRGGQPQHF. Using reference TRBV7-2 and TRBJ1-5 for the parts outside the CDR3, the full variable domain is GAGVSQSPSNKVTEKGKDVELRCDPISGHTALYWYRQSLGQGLEFLIYFQGNSAPDKSGLPSDRFSAERTGGSVSTLTIQRTQQEDSAVYLCASSPDRGGQPQHFGDGTRLSIL.